This T cell receptor (beta chain) was sequenced in a study of post-analysis software for immune sequencing data. Points from the study as a whole: In multiple sclerosis, normalized Chao1 diversity was significantly below that of controls.

About this clonotype: Its specificity is not known.

Sequencing libraries made from TCR beta cDNA carried unique molecular identifiers. TCRdb independently ran MiXCR on the PCR reads; one entry per CDR3 protein. The data contain over 300,000 distinct CDR3 sequences, roughly 38% of them singletons. The TCR comes from a girl aged 5-17 years with multiple sclerosis. The sequenced material came from blood.

In DNA form, the CDR3 reads TGTGCCAGCAGTAGCGGGGGCGGCGCAGATACGCAGTATTTT. As protein: CASSSGGGADTQYF. The V and J genes are TRBV7-3 and TRBJ2-3, with 9 positions matching TRBD2. The germline V gene has CDR1 SGHTA and CDR2 FQGTGA. The V gene end was trimmed by 6 bases and the J gene end by 4 bases; junction bases not matched to a gene: 5. The CDR3 has 14 residues.